A single sample is the source of the 3 T cell receptor beta chains below, sequenced in a study of blood T cell repertoires in COVID-19. Clones were sequenced by immunoSEQ multiplex PCR, and TCRdb holds only the in-frame ones, with some missing. Of some 450,000 clones in the sample, about 87% were seen once. Sequenced sample: peripheral blood. The receptors originated from a woman aged 50 to 65 with COVID-19, enrolled during active disease.

The chain combines TRBV5-8 with TRBJ1-3; D is unclear. Per the germline V gene, CDR1 is SGHTS and CDR2 is YDEGEE. CDR3 size: 14 residues. The ends were cut back, 2 bases at V and 1 base at J, with 7 bases in the middle. This CDR3 reads CASSFRTSGNTIYF. The CDR3 DNA reads as TGTGCCAGCAGCTTCCGAACTTCTGGAAACACCATATATTTT.

The chain is built from TRBV7-3 and TRBJ2-3; 12 bases match TRBD1. With V trimmed by 5 bases and J by 5 bases, 5 bases remained unmatched. The CDR3 spans 15 residues. Germline V gene lookup returns CDR1 SGHTA and CDR2 FQGTGA. CDR3 DNA: TGTGCCAGCAGCATACGGGACAGGGGGCTAGATACGCAGTATTTT. It specifies CASSIRDRGLDTQYF.

CDR3: CSATDRGPTDTQYF. The CDR3 nucleotides read TGCAGTGCTACTGACAGGGGGCCGACAGATACGCAGTATTTT. The genes are TRBV20-1 and TRBJ2-3; 10 bases align to TRBD1. CDR3 length: 14 residues. Germline-derived CDR1 and CDR2 are DFQATT and SNEGSKA (reference sequence). V shed 4 bases, J shed 3 bases, and the junction held 4 bases outside the gene matches.